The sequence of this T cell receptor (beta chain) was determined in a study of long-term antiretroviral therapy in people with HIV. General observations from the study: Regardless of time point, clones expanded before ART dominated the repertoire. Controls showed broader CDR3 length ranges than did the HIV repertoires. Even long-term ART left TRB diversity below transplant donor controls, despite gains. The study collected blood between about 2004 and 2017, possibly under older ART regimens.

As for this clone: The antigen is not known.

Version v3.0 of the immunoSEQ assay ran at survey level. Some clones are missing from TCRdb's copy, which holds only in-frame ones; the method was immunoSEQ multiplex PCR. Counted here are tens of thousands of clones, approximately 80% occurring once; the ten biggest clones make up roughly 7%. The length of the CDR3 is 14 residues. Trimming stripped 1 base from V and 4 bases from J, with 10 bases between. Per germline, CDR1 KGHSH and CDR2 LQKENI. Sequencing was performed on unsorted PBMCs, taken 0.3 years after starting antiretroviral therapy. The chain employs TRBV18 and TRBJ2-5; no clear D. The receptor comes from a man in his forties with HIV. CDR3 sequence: CASSPLADPETQYF. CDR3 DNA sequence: TGTGCCAGCTCACCACTGGCAGACCCAGAGACCCAGTACTTC.